A single T cell receptor beta chain is shown here with its context. The antigen remains undetermined. The sample belongs to a study of T cell responses to AZD1222 COVID-19 vaccine. Study background: Second-dose groups at about 4 or about 12 weeks were pooled. General observations from the study: Two doses of AZD1222 preceded a rise in Spike-specific TCR breadth and depth. Females outnumbered males among donors, who were mostly white British; clonal diversity was possibly underestimated. Sampled repertoires all dated from after the peak T cell response.

This CDR3 is 14 amino acids long. Germline CDR1 reads LGHNA; CDR2 reads YNFKEQ. The junction had 12 bases not matched to a gene; V was cut back by 7 bases and J by 9 bases. Using immunoSEQ multiplex PCR, the repertoire was profiled, and TCRdb retains in-frame clones only, with some absent. The repertoire has around 100,000 clones, about nine tenths of them found once; the top ten carry 4.8%. This clonotype originated in an adult in good health. This sequence joins TRBV4-2 and TRBJ2-1; 7 bases fit TRBD2. The starting material was peripheral blood, obtained on day 0 of AZD1222 vaccination. CDR3 coding DNA: TGTGCCAGCACTGATTGGGGGGGAGGTGGTGAGCAGTTCTTC. Translating it yields CASTDWGGGGEQFF.